These T cell receptor beta chains were read from a single sample in a study of T cell responses to AZD1222 COVID-19 vaccine. The assay was immunoSEQ multiplex PCR, and TCRdb's table has in-frame clones only and misses some. Of around 100,000 clones in the sample, around 95% were seen once. Specimen: peripheral blood, collected on day 0 of AZD1222 vaccination. The receptor source for this set is an adult in good health. Both conserved end residues are part of each CDR3. D genes are given only for firm matches. Clone size appears in some rows only: once, few, many, or a class for an expanded clone.

clone_size: once; j_call: TRBJ2-2; d_call: TRBD1; cdr3_length: 15; v_call: TRBV27; cdr3_aa: CASSLGQGGAGELFF; cdr3_nt: TGTGCCAGCAGTTTAGGACAGGGTGGCGCCGGGGAGCTGTTTTTT
clone_size: once; j_call: TRBJ1-2; d_call: NA; cdr3_length: 13; v_call: TRBV7-8; cdr3_aa: CASSSTGFYGYTF; cdr3_nt: TGTGCCAGCAGCTCCACAGGGTTCTATGGCTACACCTTC
clone_size: NA; j_call: TRBJ1-1; d_call: NA; cdr3_length: 15; v_call: TRBV7-9; cdr3_aa: CASSLLRGFSTEAFF; cdr3_nt: TGTGCCAGCAGCCTCCTTCGGGGGTTTTCCACTGAAGCTTTCTTT
clone_size: NA; j_call: TRBJ2-7; d_call: TRBD1; cdr3_length: 13; v_call: TRBV30; cdr3_aa: CAWSPGTGDEQYF; cdr3_nt: TGTGCCTGGAGTCCCGGGACAGGGGACGAGCAGTACTTC
clone_size: NA; j_call: TRBJ2-1; d_call: TRBD2; cdr3_length: 15; v_call: TRBV3-1/TRBV3-2; cdr3_aa: CASSQARTSGVFQFF; cdr3_nt: TGTGCCAGCAGCCAAGCTAGGACTAGCGGGGTTTTTCAGTTCTTC
clone_size: once; j_call: TRBJ1-1; d_call: NA; cdr3_length: 16; v_call: TRBV4-1; cdr3_aa: CASSQGPSKGDTEAFF; cdr3_nt: TGCGCCAGCAGCCAGGGGCCTTCAAAGGGGGACACTGAAGCTTTCTTT
clone_size: NA; j_call: TRBJ1-2; d_call: NA; cdr3_length: 15; v_call: TRBV4-1; cdr3_aa: CASSQEGGRGYGYTF; cdr3_nt: TGCGCCAGCAGCCAAGAGGGGGGGCGAGGGTATGGCTACACCTTC
clone_size: once; j_call: TRBJ1-2; d_call: NA; cdr3_length: 13; v_call: TRBV7-9; cdr3_aa: CASSLGSWDGYTF; cdr3_nt: TGTGCCAGCAGCTTAGGAAGCTGGGATGGCTACACCTTC
clone_size: NA; j_call: TRBJ2-1; d_call: NA; cdr3_length: 14; v_call: TRBV19; cdr3_aa: CASSPGGGINEQFF; cdr3_nt: TGTGCCAGTAGTCCAGGAGGCGGGATAAATGAGCAGTTCTTC
clone_size: NA; j_call: TRBJ1-5; d_call: NA; cdr3_length: 15; v_call: TRBV2; cdr3_aa: CASSEQGLGNQPQHF; cdr3_nt: TGTGCCAGCAGTGAACAAGGGTTGGGCAATCAGCCCCAGCATTTT
clone_size: NA; j_call: TRBJ2-2; d_call: NA; cdr3_length: 14; v_call: TRBV10-3; cdr3_aa: CAISEGVDTGELFF; cdr3_nt: TGTGCCATCAGTGAGGGGGTTGACACCGGGGAGCTGTTTTTT
clone_size: NA; j_call: TRBJ1-2; d_call: NA; cdr3_length: 12; v_call: TRBV28; cdr3_aa: CASRAGVGGYTF; cdr3_nt: TGTGCCAGCAGGGCCGGCGTGGGGGGCTACACCTTC
clone_size: NA; j_call: TRBJ1-5; d_call: NA; cdr3_length: 17; v_call: TRBV7-7; cdr3_aa: CASSLKGGQPSNQPQHF; cdr3_nt: TGTGCTAGCAGCTTAAAGGGAGGACAGCCTAGCAATCAGCCCCAGCATTTT
clone_size: NA; j_call: TRBJ2-2; d_call: NA; cdr3_length: 16; v_call: TRBV30; cdr3_aa: CAWSVLAGILTGELFF; cdr3_nt: TGTGCCTGGAGTGTTTTGGCAGGGATTCTCACCGGGGAGCTGTTTTTT
clone_size: NA; j_call: TRBJ1-1; d_call: NA; cdr3_length: 14; v_call: TRBV5-4; cdr3_aa: CASSPDPLNTEAFF; cdr3_nt: TGTGCCAGCAGCCCGGACCCGTTGAACACTGAAGCTTTCTTT
clone_size: NA; j_call: TRBJ1-6; d_call: NA; cdr3_length: 14; v_call: TRBV19; cdr3_aa: CASSRSQLNSPLHF; cdr3_nt: TGTGCCAGTAGTAGAAGTCAGTTAAATTCACCCCTCCACTTT
clone_size: NA; j_call: TRBJ1-5; d_call: TRBD1; cdr3_length: 15; v_call: TRBV2; cdr3_aa: CASSGDRPLNQPQHF; cdr3_nt: TGTGCCAGCAGCGGGGACAGGCCCCTTAATCAGCCCCAGCATTTT
clone_size: NA; j_call: TRBJ1-2; d_call: TRBD1; cdr3_length: 18; v_call: TRBV2; cdr3_aa: CASSEVPGGGPLLRGYTF; cdr3_nt: TGTGCCAGCAGTGAAGTACCAGGGGGCGGTCCCCTACTACGAGGCTACACCTTC
clone_size: NA; j_call: TRBJ1-3; d_call: NA; cdr3_length: 16; v_call: TRBV15; cdr3_aa: CATSRDPPGSGNTIYF; cdr3_nt: TGTGCCACCAGCAGAGATCCGCCAGGGAGTGGAAACACCATATATTTT
clone_size: NA; j_call: TRBJ2-1; d_call: TRBD2; cdr3_length: 16; v_call: TRBV19; cdr3_aa: CASSILSGGAGSEQFF; cdr3_nt: TGTGCCAGTAGTATCCTGAGCGGGGGCGCCGGTTCGGAGCAGTTCTTC
clone_size: NA; j_call: TRBJ2-5; d_call: NA; cdr3_length: 15; v_call: TRBV5-1; cdr3_aa: CASSLDGGFQETQYF; cdr3_nt: TGCGCCAGCAGCTTGGATGGCGGGTTCCAAGAGACCCAGTACTTC
clone_size: NA; j_call: TRBJ2-2; d_call: NA; cdr3_length: 17; v_call: TRBV24-1; cdr3_aa: CATSDLDLKLNTGELFF; cdr3_nt: TGTGCCACCAGTGATTTGGACCTAAAGTTGAACACCGGGGAGCTGTTTTTT
clone_size: once; j_call: TRBJ1-2; d_call: NA; cdr3_length: 16; v_call: TRBV11-3; cdr3_aa: CASSLEAQNRGDGYTF; cdr3_nt: TGTGCCAGCAGCTTAGAGGCGCAGAACCGAGGAGATGGCTACACCTTC
clone_size: NA; j_call: TRBJ1-1; d_call: TRBD1; cdr3_length: 18; v_call: TRBV9; cdr3_aa: CASSVSRDRGLMNTEAFF; cdr3_nt: TGTGCCAGCAGCGTAAGTCGGGACAGGGGCCTCATGAACACTGAAGCTTTCTTT
clone_size: few; j_call: TRBJ2-4; d_call: NA; cdr3_length: 15; v_call: TRBV19; cdr3_aa: CASAIVGYLQNIQYF; cdr3_nt: TGTGCCAGCGCCATAGTTGGGTATCTCCAAAACATTCAGTACTTC
clone_size: NA; j_call: TRBJ1-2; d_call: NA; cdr3_length: 13; v_call: TRBV2; cdr3_aa: CASSDGGRDGYTF; cdr3_nt: TGTGCCAGCAGTGATGGGGGTAGGGATGGCTACACCTTC